The next 20 T cell receptor beta chains were all read from a single sample in a study of CD8+CD57+ T cells in acquired aplastic anemia. TCR beta VDJ and CDR3 profiles were obtained from a genomic DNA template. Via MiXCR, TCRdb re-called the reads, giving one row per CDR3 protein. The table records about 420,000 distinct CDR3 sequences, 65% to 75% of them present only once. Sequenced sample: sorted CD4+, CD8+, or CD8+CD57+ T cells (not recorded which) from PBMCs. The source of these receptors is a human donor in good health, serving as a control.

On this clonotype itself: The junction does not match germline at one end; this may be a read error. V and J are TRBV2 and TRBJ1-5; TRBD1 is a possible D gene (6 bases). The germline CDR1 and CDR2 sequences are SNHLY and FYNNEI. The CDR3 runs 13 residues. CDR3 sequence: CASTRDTAYQQYF. CDR3 bases: TGTGCCAGCACCCGGGACACTGCCTACCAGCAGTACTTT.

The rearrangement links TRBV29-1 to TRBJ2-7, with 9 bases lining up with TRBD1. The trim removed 6 bases at V and 9 bases at J, leaving 12 bases unmatched. Germline values: CDR1 SQVTM, CDR2 ANQGSEA. CDR3 size: 13 residues. The CDR3 nucleotides are TGCAGCGTGAATACCGGGACAGGGTATGTGCAGTACTTC. It codes for CSVNTGTGYVQYF.

In the case of this clonotype: This CDR3 is missing its conserved last phenylalanine or tryptophan, likely due to a read error. The DNA is omitted, as the CDR3 cannot be located on it reliably, and the CDR3 follows TCRdb's listing. This chain joins TRBV2 and TRBJ1-3. Germline V gives CDR1 SNHLY, CDR2 FYNNEI. The CDR3 sequence runs 14 residues, both termini included. The CDR3 loop reads CASSPRNQPQHFCV.

In its sample, this clonotype was seen many times. V usage is TRBV5-1 and J usage is TRBJ1-6; D is perhaps TRBD1 (6 bases). CDR1 and CDR2 (germline): SGHRS, YFSETQ. The CDR3 consists of 15 residues. V dropped 7 bases and J dropped 6 bases, with 17 bases sitting between them. The CDR3 loop is CASQDSRDSNSPLHF. The CDR3 DNA reads TGCGCCAGCCAGGACAGTAGGGACTCTAATTCACCCCTCCACTTT.

As concerns this clonotype: The conserved phenylalanine or tryptophan normally closing the CDR3 is absent here, so this likely arose from a read error. No DNA is shown, since the ends of the CDR3 on it are uncertain; the CDR3 is the one TCRdb lists. The rearrangement joins TRBV7-3 to TRBJ2-7; the table's TRBD1 call for D was not verified on the DNA. Germline values: CDR1 SGHTA, CDR2 FQGTGA. The CDR3 is 12 residues long, ends included. The chain's CDR3 is CASSQVGTPVDP.

The chain carries TRBV12-3 or TRBV12-4 and TRBJ2-3; 8 bases align to TRBD1. The V gene end was trimmed by 1 base and the J gene end by 6 bases; junction bases not matched to a gene: 3. The CDR3 is 14 amino acids. CDR3 DNA: TGTGCCAGCAGTTTAGGACAGGGGTTCGATACGCAGTATTTT. Protein product: CASSLGQGFDTQYF.

The chain couples TRBV24-1 to TRBJ2-5, with D perhaps matching TRBD1 (6 bases). The V end was cut by 5 bases, the J end by 2 bases, with 11 bases between. Germline-derived CDR1 and CDR2 are KGHDR and SFDVKD. The CDR3 runs to 14 residues. The CDR3 loop is CATSAGTPQETQYF. Written as DNA, the CDR3 is TGTGCCACCAGTGCAGGGACACCACAAGAGACCCAGTACTTC.

There are many counts of this clonotype. The gene calls are TRBV5-1 and TRBJ1-1, with a tentative D call TRBD1 (5 bases). In germline, CDR1 is SGHRS, CDR2 YFSETQ. This CDR3 region has 15 residues. Trimming pared 4 bases from V and 3 bases from J, leaving 16 bases between. The CDR3 reads CASSPESDSYTEAFF. The CDR3 coding sequence is TGCGCCAGCAGCCCGGAAAGTGACAGCTACACTGAAGCTTTCTTT.

The V call is TRBV2, the J call TRBJ1-5; the D is unclear. This CDR3 contains 12 residues. In germline, CDR1 is SNHLY, CDR2 FYNNEI. Between the trimmed V and J ends, which lost 6 bases and 3 bases, there was a span of 6 bases. Here the CDR3 DNA reads TGTGCCAGCAGGTTGTCCAATCAGCCCCAGCATTTT. Protein: CASRLSNQPQHF.

The V gene is TRBV2, the J gene TRBJ2-5; 8 nucleotides line up with TRBD2. Germline V gives CDR1 SNHLY, CDR2 FYNNEI. Trimming cost V 10 bases and J 11 bases; bases outside gene matches: 21. CDR3 length equals 15 residues. The CDR3 sequence: CATSRENRVGGAQYF. The CDR3 DNA is TGTGCCACCAGCAGAGAGAACCGGGTCGGGGGGGCGCAGTACTTC.

To note about this clonotype: The CDR3 does not end in the conserved phenylalanine or tryptophan, so this is likely a read error. The chain combines TRBV7-2 with TRBJ2-3, with no clear D. The CDR3 is 11 amino acids. Between the trimmed V and J ends, which lost 3 bases and 9 bases, there was a span of 7 bases. Germline CDR1 is SGHTA and CDR2 is FQGNSA. CDR3 coding DNA: TGTGCCAGCAGCTTCTGCGAGACGCAGTATCGA. This gives the protein CASSFCETQYR.

V and J are TRBV20-1 and TRBJ1-6; 9 nucleotides line up with TRBD1. With 6 bases clipped from V and 6 bases from J, the junction kept 12 bases outside the gene matches. There are 16 residues in the CDR3. Looked up from germline, CDR1 is DFQATT and CDR2 is SNEGSKA (reference sequence). For the CDR3, the DNA is TGCAGTGCGTCCCCGGGACAGGGCTCCCCTAATTCACCCCTCCACTTT. Its translation is CSASPGQGSPNSPLHF.

V usage is TRBV19 and J usage is TRBJ1-3; D ambiguous. V lost 4 bases and J lost 0, with 7 bases in between. Germline lookup yields CDR1 LNHDA and CDR2 SQIVND (reference sequence). CDR3 length equals 14 residues. CDR3 amino acids: CASSRGISGNTIYF. The CDR3 bases are TGTGCCAGTAGTAGGGGAATCTCTGGAAACACCATATATTTT. The variable domain in full, with the rest retrieved from reference TRBV19 and TRBJ1-3, is DGGITQSPKYLFRKEGQNVTLSCEQNLNHDAMYWYRQDPGQGLRLIYYSQIVNDFQKGDIAEGYSVSREKKESFPLTVTSAQKNPTAFYLCASSRGISGNTIYFGEGSWLTVV.

The CDR3 DNA reads TGTGCCAGCAGTTTCTCCCCTGGCGGCTCCTACGAGCAGTACTTC. Protein product: CASSFSPGGSYEQYF. The rearrangement joins TRBV7-2 to TRBJ2-7; D ambiguous. The germline gives CDR1 SGHTA, CDR2 FQGNSA. V shed 6 bases and J shed 0 bases, with 15 bases lying between them. The CDR3 extends over 15 amino acids. Full variable domain (outside the CDR3, taken from reference TRBV7-2 and TRBJ2-7): GAGVSQSPSNKVTEKGKDVELRCDPISGHTALYWYRQSLGQGLEFLIYFQGNSAPDKSGLPSDRFSAERTGGSVSTLTIQRTQQEDSAVYLCASSFSPGGSYEQYFGPGTRLTVT.

The chain has TRBV5-4 and TRBJ2-5; D gene uncertain. Germline V gene lookup returns CDR1 SGHNT and CDR2 YYREEE (reference sequence). The CDR3 runs to 14 residues. V was clipped by 4 bases and J by 0 bases, with 10 bases between them. CDR3 residues: CASSHDGNQETQYF. The CDR3 DNA sequence: TGTGCCAGCAGCCATGACGGTAACCAAGAGACCCAGTACTTC.

This chain connects TRBV12-3 or TRBV12-4 to TRBJ2-7, with D uncertain. V lost 5 bases, J lost 6 bases, and 14 bases lay in between. The CDR3 spans 13 residues. The CDR3 spells CASSTVEKTEQYF. The CDR3 DNA follows: TGTGCCAGCAGTACAGTCGAAAAAACCGAGCAGTACTTC.

The chain uses TRBV7-2 and TRBJ2-1; 7 nucleotides match TRBD1. This CDR3 is 16 amino acids long. CDR1 and CDR2 (germline): SGHTA, FQGNSA. The ends lost 5 bases at V and 12 bases at J; junction bases unmatched: 19. CDR3 region: CASSPPRTGHTDTQFF. The CDR3 DNA reads as TGTGCCAGCAGCCCCCCGAGGACAGGCCACACAGATACGCAGTTCTTC. Combining the CDR3 with reference TRBV7-2 and TRBJ2-1 gives the whole variable domain GAGVSQSPSNKVTEKGKDVELRCDPISGHTALYWYRQSLGQGLEFLIYFQGNSAPDKSGLPSDRFSAERTGGSVSTLTIQRTQQEDSAVYLCASSPPRTGHTDTQFFGPGTRLTVL.

The V gene is TRBV27, the J gene TRBJ2-6; 11 bases line up with TRBD1. Losses at the gene ends were 5 bases for V and 3 bases for J; bases not matched to a gene: 12. Germline loops: CDR1 MNHEY, CDR2 SMNVEV (reference sequence). The CDR3 contains 19 residues. CDR3 region: CASSAIRDRGFDGANVLTF. Here the CDR3 DNA reads TGTGCCAGCAGTGCAATCCGGGACAGGGGGTTTGATGGGGCCAACGTCCTGACTTTC.

Comment on this clonotype: The CDR3 does not end in the conserved phenylalanine or tryptophan, so this is likely a read error. The DNA is left out, because the CDR3 cannot be placed on it with certainty; the CDR3 is given as TCRdb lists it. The chain employs TRBV7-8 and TRBJ1-1. The CDR3 spans 13 residues, counting both ends. The germline CDR1 and CDR2 sequences are SGHVS and FQNEAQ. The CDR3 protein is CASSLAAYEQYFG.

This clonotype appeared many times. The junction differs from germline at one of its ends, possibly a read error. V usage is TRBV7-2 and J usage is TRBJ2-3; 7 bases are shared with TRBD2. This CDR3 is 17 amino acids long. Germline CDR1 and CDR2: SGHTA and FQGNSA. The CDR3 protein is CASSFSGDSRGTDAQYF. CDR3 DNA sequence: TGTGCCAGCAGCTTCAGCGGGGACTCTCGCGGCACAGATGCGCAGTATTTT.